Here is one T cell receptor (beta chain) with its context. The antigen is unknown. The entry originates in a study of T cells after yellow fever vaccination. The study, taken as a whole, reports: Primary-vaccination clones mostly resurfaced post-booster (nearly 97% CD4, about 87% CD8).

V was cut by 7 bases and J by 5 bases, with 14 bases left in between. Germline V gene lookup returns CDR1 SGHTA and CDR2 FQGNSA. The CDR3 extends over 14 amino acids. Each CDR3 protein is one row after TCRdb ran MiXCR on the 5' RACE reads. The table shows under 600,000 distinct CDR3 sequences, with approximately 13% occurring only once. The clonotype originates from a man aged 30-40 years who received the YFV17D yellow fever vaccine. The V and J genes are TRBV7-2 and TRBJ2-2, with D perhaps matching TRBD1 (6 bases). Here the sequenced sample was PBMCs, taken on the day of the yellow fever booster vaccination. CDR3: CASNPPQGTGELFF. The CDR3 bases are TGTGCCAGCAACCCACCCCAGGGGACCGGGGAGCTGTTTTTT.